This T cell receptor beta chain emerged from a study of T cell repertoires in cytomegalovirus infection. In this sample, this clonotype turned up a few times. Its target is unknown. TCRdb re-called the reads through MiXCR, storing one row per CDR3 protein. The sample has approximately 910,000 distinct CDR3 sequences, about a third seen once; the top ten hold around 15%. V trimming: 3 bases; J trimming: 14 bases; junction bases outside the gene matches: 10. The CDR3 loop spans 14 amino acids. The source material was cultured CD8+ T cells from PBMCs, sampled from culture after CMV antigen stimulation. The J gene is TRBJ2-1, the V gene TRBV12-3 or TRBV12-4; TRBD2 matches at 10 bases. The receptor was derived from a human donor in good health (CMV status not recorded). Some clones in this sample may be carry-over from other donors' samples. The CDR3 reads CASSFGGSGGEKFF. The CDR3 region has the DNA TGTGCCAGCAGTTTCGGGGGGAGCGGGGGGGAGAAGTTCTTC.